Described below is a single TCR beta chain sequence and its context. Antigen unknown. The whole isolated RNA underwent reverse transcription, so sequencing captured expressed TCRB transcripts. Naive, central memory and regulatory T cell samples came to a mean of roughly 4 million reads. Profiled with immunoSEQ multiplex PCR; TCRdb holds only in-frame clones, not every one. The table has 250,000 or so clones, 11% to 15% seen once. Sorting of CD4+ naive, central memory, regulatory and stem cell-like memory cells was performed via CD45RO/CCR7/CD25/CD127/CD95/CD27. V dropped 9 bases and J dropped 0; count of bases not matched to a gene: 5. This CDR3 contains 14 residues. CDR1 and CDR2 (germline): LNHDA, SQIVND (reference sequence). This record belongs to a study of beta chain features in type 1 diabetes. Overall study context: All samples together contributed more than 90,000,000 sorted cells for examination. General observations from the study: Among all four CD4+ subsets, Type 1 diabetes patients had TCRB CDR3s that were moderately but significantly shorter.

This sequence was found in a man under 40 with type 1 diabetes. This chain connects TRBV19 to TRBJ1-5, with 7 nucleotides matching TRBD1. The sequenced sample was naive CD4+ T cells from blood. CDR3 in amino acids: CASQGTVSNQPQHF. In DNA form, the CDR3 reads TGTGCCAGCCAGGGGACAGTTAGCAATCAGCCCCAGCATTTT.